A selection of T cell receptor beta chains follows, all from one sample in a study of blood T cell repertoires in COVID-19. Only in-frame clones appear in the TCRdb table, and some are missing; sequencing was by immunoSEQ multiplex PCR. The repertoire has some 250,000 clones, 80% to 90% of them found once; the top ten carry about 14%. The sample consisted of PBMCs or T cells enriched from blood (not recorded which). These receptors all stem from a man aged 18 to 29 who had recovered from COVID-19. CDR3s include the opening cysteine and the closing phenylalanine or tryptophan. Each record gives: CDR3 DNA, CDR3 protein, clone size, J gene, D gene, V gene. D genes are given only for firm matches. Clone size is given for some rows only: seen once, a few or many times, or a class if the clone is expanded.

TGTGCCAGCAGCCCCCCGAAAGGACTAGCCCCTGAGCAGTTCTTC,CASSPPKGLAPEQFF,-,TRBJ2-1,TRBD2,TRBV7-9
TGTGCCAGTTGGGCAGGAAACGAGCAGTACTTC,CASWAGNEQYF,-,TRBJ2-7,-,TRBV19
TGTGCCTGGAGCGCCTCAGTCTACGAGCAGTACTTC,CAWSASVYEQYF,-,TRBJ2-7,-,TRBV30
TGCGCCAGCAGCGAAGTCTCGGGGTACAATTCACCCCTCCACTTT,CASSEVSGYNSPLHF,-,TRBJ1-6,-,TRBV5-1
TGTGCCAGCAGCATCCGGACTAGCCTGATCTCCTACGAGCAGTACTTC,CASSIRTSLISYEQYF,-,TRBJ2-7,TRBD2,TRBV7-2
TGTGCCAGCAGTCTTTCACCCCCGGGTGAGCAGTTCTTC,CASSLSPPGEQFF,-,TRBJ2-1,-,TRBV12-3/TRBV12-4
TGTGCCAGCAGCTTAGAACGGGGAGGGGGTACCTACGAGCAGTACTTC,CASSLERGGGTYEQYF,once,TRBJ2-7,-,TRBV11-3
TGTGCCAGCAGCCAAGAGAGGGTAACTGAAGCTTTCTTT,CASSQERVTEAFF,-,TRBJ1-1,-,TRBV3-1/TRBV3-2
TGTGCCAGCTCACCACAAACCGGGACTGGGACCACTGAAGCTTTCTTT,CASSPQTGTGTTEAFF,few,TRBJ1-1,-,TRBV18
TGTGCCAGCAGCCAAGAAACTAGCGGGGGGCCAGATACGCAGTATTTT,CASSQETSGGPDTQYF,-,TRBJ2-3,TRBD2,TRBV4-2
TGTGCCAGCAGTTCTTGGACTAGCGGGACTGACAATGAGCAGTTCTTC,CASSSWTSGTDNEQFF,-,TRBJ2-1,TRBD2,TRBV28
TGTGCCAGCAGCCCCACCGGGGTAGCGGGAGGGACGGGGACAGATACGCAGTATTTT,CASSPTGVAGGTGTDTQYF,-,TRBJ2-3,TRBD2,TRBV9
TGTGCCAGCACCTGGCAGGGGAACACTGAAGCTTTCTTT,CASTWQGNTEAFF,-,TRBJ1-1,-,TRBV11-2
TGTGCCAGCAGCTTAAGTCCGAGCTCCTACAATGAGCAGTTCTTC,CASSLSPSSYNEQFF,once,TRBJ2-1,-,TRBV11-2
TGTGCCAGCAGCTCAGGCTCTGGAAACACCATATATTTT,CASSSGSGNTIYF,-,TRBJ1-3,-,TRBV7-9
TGTGCCAGCAGCCTAAGGGGGACAACCTTTGACGAGCAGTACTTC,CASSLRGTTFDEQYF,-,TRBJ2-7,-,TRBV7-9
TGTGCCACCAGTGAGGGGGACAGAGAAGCTTTCTTT,CATSEGDREAFF,-,TRBJ1-1,TRBD1,TRBV24-1
TGTGCCAGCAACGGGACCCCCGGGACTAGCGGGAGGGCCGACGAGCAGTACTTC,CASNGTPGTSGRADEQYF,few,TRBJ2-7,TRBD2,TRBV28
TGTGCCAGCAGTGAATTCCAGGGGGCCCTGGCCACTGAAGCTTTCTTT,CASSEFQGALATEAFF,-,TRBJ1-1,TRBD1,TRBV25-1
TGTGCCAGTAGTATAGAAAAGGGGGAGACCCAGTACTTC,CASSIEKGETQYF,-,TRBJ2-5,-,TRBV19
TGTGCCAGCAGTTCATCCACAGGGTTGAGTTATGGCTACACCTTC,CASSSSTGLSYGYTF,few,TRBJ1-2,-,TRBV28
TGTGCCAGTAGGTCCGGGACAGGGGGCACAGATACGCAGTATTTT,CASRSGTGGTDTQYF,-,TRBJ2-3,TRBD1,TRBV19
TGTGCCAGCACAGGGGCAGAAAAGACCCAGTACTTC,CASTGAEKTQYF,-,TRBJ2-5,-,TRBV13
TGTGCCAGCTCACCAGGGACAGGGAATTATGGCTACACCTTC,CASSPGTGNYGYTF,once,TRBJ1-2,TRBD1,TRBV18
TGTGCCTGGAGTATCGGGGGGGCCCGCTATGGCTACACCTTC,CAWSIGGARYGYTF,-,TRBJ1-2,-,TRBV30
TGTGCCAGCAGTCCTGGACTAGCGGTGGGGGGTGATACGCAGTATTTT,CASSPGLAVGGDTQYF,-,TRBJ2-3,TRBD2,TRBV27
TGTGCCTGGACACTAGCGGGAGGGTTTAGGGCCTACAATGAGCAGTTCTTC,CAWTLAGGFRAYNEQFF,-,TRBJ2-1,TRBD2,TRBV30
TGTGCCAGCACTACCACGGGACAGGGGTTCGGGGAGCTGTTTTTT,CASTTTGQGFGELFF,-,TRBJ2-2,TRBD1,TRBV9
TGTGCCAGCTCACCAACAGGGCCCTACAATGAGCAGTTCTTC,CASSPTGPYNEQFF,-,TRBJ2-1,-,TRBV18
TGTGCCAGCAGCCGACACCGGGACAGGGTCACAGATACGCAGTATTTT,CASSRHRDRVTDTQYF,-,TRBJ2-3,TRBD1,TRBV5-8
TGTGCCAGCAGCTTAGTCCCCAGGTTAAATTCACCCCTCCACTTT,CASSLVPRLNSPLHF,-,TRBJ1-6,-,TRBV7-8
TGTGCCAGCTCACCGGCTACAGGGTACGGCTACACCTTC,CASSPATGYGYTF,-,TRBJ1-2,-,TRBV18
TGCGCCAGCAGCTATGCAACAGGGGGATTTACCGGGGAGCTGTTTTTT,CASSYATGGFTGELFF,few,TRBJ2-2,TRBD1,TRBV5-1
TGTGCCAGCTCACCACAGGGGATGGAATACGAGCAGTACTTC,CASSPQGMEYEQYF,-,TRBJ2-7,-,TRBV18
TGTGCCAGCAGCTACAGGCCTCAAGAGACCCAGTACTTC,CASSYRPQETQYF,-,TRBJ2-5,-,TRBV7-2
TGTGCCTGGAGTGTACAGGGCACCGGGGAGCTGTTTTTT,CAWSVQGTGELFF,-,TRBJ2-2,-,TRBV30
TGTGCCAGCAGCTTGGAAGGGACACCCGCTGGCTACACCTTC,CASSLEGTPAGYTF,-,TRBJ1-2,-,TRBV5-5